These 27 T cell receptor beta chains were sequenced from one sample in a study of T cell responses to AZD1222 COVID-19 vaccine. TCRdb's table, derived via immunoSEQ multiplex PCR, lists solely in-frame clones and lacks some. The sample has 90,000 to 120,000 clones, more than 70% seen once. Sequencing used peripheral blood, obtained on day 0 of AZD1222 vaccination. The receptor set was obtained from an adult in good health.

The gene calls are TRBV29-1 and TRBJ2-7, with D unclear. The CDR3 extends over 12 amino acids. Germline-derived CDR1 and CDR2 are SQVTM and ANQGSEA. With 2 bases removed from V and 4 bases from J, the gap between germline ends came to 9 bases. The CDR3 protein is CSVELGAYEQYF. The DNA of the CDR3 is TGCAGCGTTGAACTTGGAGCTTACGAGCAGTACTTC.

V usage is TRBV5-6 and J usage is TRBJ2-2; D perhaps matches TRBD2 (6 bases). Germline V gives CDR1 SGHDT, CDR2 YYEEEE. Between the trimmed V and J ends, which lost 2 bases and 8 bases, there was a span of 19 bases. The CDR3 is 16 residues long. This CDR3 reads CASSFEAGRAWGELFF. CDR3 DNA sequence: TGTGCCAGCAGCTTCGAAGCGGGCCGGGCTTGGGGGGAGCTGTTTTTT.

J is TRBJ1-6 and V is TRBV6-1, with 9 bases identical to TRBD1. After removal of 3 bases from V and 7 bases from J, the junction contained 4 bases not matched to a gene. This CDR3 has 15 amino acids. The germline gives CDR1 MNHNS, CDR2 SASEGT. The CDR3 DNA follows: TGTGCCAGCAGTGATGGGACAGGGATCAATTCACCCCTCCACTTT. It yields the protein CASSDGTGINSPLHF.

This chain links TRBV2 with TRBJ1-5; D gene ambiguous. This CDR3 region has 13 residues. Germline V CDR1 and CDR2: SNHLY, FYNNEI. CDR3: CARDLGSIQPQHF. The CDR3 DNA follows: TGTGCTAGGGATTTAGGTTCTATTCAGCCCCAGCATTTT.

The rearrangement links TRBV11-2 to TRBJ2-2, with D possibly TRBD2 on 6 matching bases. Germline CDR1 reads SGHAT; CDR2 reads FQNNGV. Trimming removed 10 bases from V and 3 bases from J, with 6 bases in between. The CDR3 contains 11 residues. CDR3 DNA sequence: TGTGCCACGGGGGACACCGGGGAGCTGTTTTTT. Protein product: CATGDTGELFF.

The chain links TRBV27 to TRBJ1-2; TRBD1 matches at 9 bases. Unmatched junction bases numbered 25, after V lost 3 bases and J lost 8 bases. The germline CDR1 and CDR2 sequences are MNHEY and SMNVEV (reference sequence). The CDR3 runs 20 residues. The CDR3 loop reads CASSFRNLAAGTGSRGGYTF. In DNA form, the CDR3 reads TGTGCCAGCAGTTTTAGGAACTTGGCGGCCGGGACAGGGTCCCGGGGAGGCTACACCTTC.

The chain couples TRBV6-5 to TRBJ1-1; D uncertain. Germline V gives CDR1 MNHEY, CDR2 SVGAGI. The CDR3 consists of 13 residues. Trimming took 5 bases from V and 4 from J, leaving 11 bases between them. The CDR3 nucleotides are TGTGCCAGCAGTAGGGATTTGGGCACTGAAGCTTTCTTT. Translated: CASSRDLGTEAFF.

The V call is TRBV23-1, the J call TRBJ1-1; no clear D. TRBV23-1 is given ORF status, its function remaining uncertain. The V and J ends lost 2 bases and 8 bases respectively, with 3 bases between them. The CDR3 consists of 10 residues. The CDR3 DNA sequence: TGCGCCAGCAGTCAAGCCGAAGCTTTCTTT. Translation: CASSQAEAFF.

V is TRBV7-2 and J is TRBJ2-7, with 7 bases that match TRBD2. This CDR3 is built from 14 residues. Losses at the gene ends were 8 bases for V and 2 bases for J; bases not matched to a gene: 9. Germline CDR1 SGHTA, CDR2 FQGNSA. CDR3 loop: CASRPGGSAYEQYF. CDR3 nucleotide sequence: TGTGCCAGCCGCCCTGGCGGGAGCGCCTACGAGCAGTACTTC.

This clone was detected only once. This chain links TRBV7-6 with TRBJ1-5; 9 nucleotides line up with TRBD1. This CDR3 spans 17 amino acids. CDR1 is SGHVS, CDR2 FNYEAQ, per germline. V dropped 5 bases and J dropped 2; count of bases not matched to a gene: 10. This chain's CDR3 is CASSQETGGIRNQPQHF. In DNA, the CDR3 is TGTGCCAGCAGCCAAGAAACAGGGGGCATTCGCAATCAGCCCCAGCATTTT.

This sequence joins TRBV6-2 or TRBV6-3 and TRBJ1-2; TRBD1 is a possible D gene (5 bases). V was clipped by 2 bases and J by 4 bases, with 17 bases between them. The length of the CDR3 is 16 residues. The germline V gene encodes CDR1 MNHEY and CDR2 SVGEGT. CDR3 residues: CASSYPPVEGIYGYTF. In DNA form, the CDR3 reads TGTGCCAGCAGTTACCCCCCGGTGGAGGGGATCTATGGCTACACCTTC.

The chain has TRBV28 and TRBJ2-3; either TRBD1 or TRBD2 may fit D (6 bases each). The CDR3 totals 14 residues. In germline, CDR1 is MDHEN, CDR2 SYDVKM. The V end lost 2 bases, the J end lost 6 bases, and 12 bases lay between the germline ends. CDR3 in DNA: TGTGCCAGCAGTTTAATTGGGGGGCAGGATACGCAGTATTTT. It translates to CASSLIGGQDTQYF.

The V call is TRBV9, the J call TRBJ1-4, with unresolved D. Trimming removed 0 bases at V and 7 bases at J, with 13 bases between. There are 15 residues in the CDR3. Germline lookup yields CDR1 SGDLS and CDR2 YYNGEE. Here the CDR3 DNA reads TGTGCCAGCAGCGTAGAGAGGGTCTTTGGTGAAAAACTGTTTTTT. Residues: CASSVERVFGEKLFF.

The rearrangement uses TRBV12-1 and TRBJ1-1. TRBV12-1 is reported as a pseudogene. The CDR3 is 18 residues long. CDR3 coding DNA: TGTGCCAGCAGCTTTAACGCGAGAGGGGGGCCTTCTACCACTGAAGCTTTCTTT. This codes for CASSFNARGGPSTTEAFF.

In its sample, this clone was seen once. The J gene is TRBJ1-2, the V gene TRBV2; D remains unclear. The length of the CDR3 is 13 residues. In germline, CDR1 is SNHLY, CDR2 FYNNEI. V dropped 6 bases and J dropped 8 bases, with 16 bases sitting between them. CDR3 loop: CASSVSRLEGYTF. The CDR3, as DNA: TGTGCCAGCAGCGTCAGCAGGCTCGAAGGCTACACCTTC.

CDR3 sequence (DNA): TGCGCCAGCAGCCCGACGGGTCAAGGCCCTCTCTATGGCTACACCTTC. Translation gives CASSPTGQGPLYGYTF. The chain links TRBV5-1 to TRBJ1-2, with D hard to call. V dropped 4 bases and J dropped 4 bases, with 20 bases sitting between them. The CDR3 length is 16 residues. In germline, CDR1 is SGHRS, CDR2 YFSETQ.

This sequence joins TRBV5-1 and TRBJ1-4; D may be TRBD1 (5 bases). The CDR3 is made up of 14 amino acids. The V end was cut by 3 bases, the J end by 1 base, with 7 bases between. Germline V gives CDR1 SGHRS, CDR2 YFSETQ. CDR3 region: CASSSQGTNEKLFF. In nucleotides, the CDR3 is TGCGCCAGCAGCTCCCAGGGAACTAATGAAAAACTGTTTTTT.

This clone was recorded a few times. The gene calls are TRBV11-3 and TRBJ2-7; D tentatively reads TRBD1 or TRBD2 (5 bases each). The CDR3 extends over 14 amino acids. The V gene's germline CDR1 is SGHNT and CDR2 YENEEA. With 4 bases removed from V and 0 bases from J, the gap between germline ends came to 10 bases. CDR3 amino acids: CASSSGPTSYEQYF. CDR3 sequence (DNA): TGTGCCAGCAGCTCGGGACCGACCTCCTACGAGCAGTACTTC.

This chain uses TRBV27 with TRBJ1-5; TRBD1 might be the D (6 bases). Germline CDR1 reads MNHEY; CDR2 reads SMNVEV (reference sequence). V gave up 7 bases and J gave up 6 bases, with 25 bases separating them. This CDR3 region has 17 residues. The CDR3 DNA reads TGTGCCAGCATGGCACCCTCCGTAACAGGGTCGGGTCAGCCCCAGCATTTT. Translated, it gives CASMAPSVTGSGQPQHF.

The V and J genes are TRBV10-1 and TRBJ1-1; D gene unclear. CDR3 length: 11 residues. The V and J ends lost 8 bases and 11 bases respectively, with 15 bases between them. Germline CDR1 and CDR2: WNHNN and SYGVQD (reference sequence). CDR3 loop: CASGLGPRAFF. The CDR3 DNA follows: TGCGCCAGCGGGTTGGGCCCTCGCGCTTTCTTT.

This rearrangement joins TRBV4-1 to TRBJ1-4; no reliable D call. The V and J ends lost 4 bases and 7 bases respectively, with 19 bases between them. The germline gives CDR1 MGHRA, CDR2 YSYEKL. The CDR3 length is 16 residues. In DNA form, the CDR3 reads TGCGCCAGCAGCCGGACGGGAGACATCCGAGGTGAAAAACTGTTTTTT. This gives the protein CASSRTGDIRGEKLFF.

The chain joins TRBV13 to TRBJ1-3; 9 nucleotides align to TRBD1. Germline V CDR1 and CDR2: PRHDT, FYEKMQ (reference sequence). The CDR3 length is 15 residues. The trim removed 5 bases at V and 7 bases at J, leaving 9 bases unmatched. CDR3 sequence reads: CASSPLQGAGNTIYF. The DNA for the CDR3 is TGTGCCAGCAGCCCACTACAGGGGGCGGGGAACACCATATATTTT.

The CDR3 coding sequence is TGTGCCTGGAGTCCGAGACGGAGACTGAATCAGCCCCAGCATTTT. This sequence encodes CAWSPRRRLNQPQHF. The chain has TRBV30 and TRBJ1-5; D is unresolved. V dropped 2 bases and J dropped 4 bases, with 15 bases sitting between them. The CDR3 has 15 residues. Looked up from germline, CDR1 is GTSNPN and CDR2 is SVGIG (reference sequence).

The chain employs TRBV5-4 and TRBJ1-2; a possible D gene is TRBD1 (5 bases). Trimming stripped 0 bases from V and 6 bases from J, with 6 bases between. The CDR3 loop spans 12 amino acids. Germline assignment: CDR1 SGHNT and CDR2 YYREEE (reference sequence). In DNA form, the CDR3 reads TGTGCCAGCAGCTTGGCAGGGAATGGCTACACCTTC. Protein product: CASSLAGNGYTF.

J is TRBJ1-4 and V is TRBV7-6, with D perhaps matching TRBD1 (5 bases). The CDR3 covers 15 residues. With 5 bases removed from V and 7 bases from J, the gap between germline ends came to 17 bases. The V gene's germline CDR1 is SGHVS and CDR2 FNYEAQ. Here the CDR3 DNA reads TGTGCCAGCAGCCCAAGTCAGGGTTCAGCTGAAAAACTGTTTTTT. This gives the protein CASSPSQGSAEKLFF. The variable domain in full, with the rest retrieved from reference TRBV7-6 and TRBJ1-4, is GAGVSQSPRYKVTKRGQDVALRCDPISGHVSLYWYRQALGQGPEFLTYFNYEAQQDKSGLPNDRFSAERPEGSISTLTIQRTEQRDSAMYRCASSPSQGSAEKLFFGSGTQLSVL.

The chain employs TRBV3-1 (or the pseudogene TRBV3-2) and TRBJ1-2; no firm D call. Germline CDR1 LGHDT, CDR2 YNNKEL (reference sequence). This CDR3 contains 15 residues. Trimming shortened V by 2 bases and J by 3 bases, and 13 bases separated the two germline ends. The CDR3, as DNA: TGTGCCAGCAGCCAACGTCCGGGTAGGGACTATGGCTACACCTTC. Its protein is CASSQRPGRDYGYTF.

The rearrangement links TRBV7-9 to TRBJ2-3; 8 positions match TRBD1. CDR1 is SEHNR and CDR2 is FQNEAQ in the germline V gene (reference sequence). This CDR3 comprises 13 residues. V dropped 3 bases and J dropped 6; count of bases not matched to a gene: 2. The CDR3 here is CASSFQGADTQYF. CDR3 nucleotide sequence: TGTGCCAGCAGCTTCCAGGGGGCTGATACGCAGTATTTT.